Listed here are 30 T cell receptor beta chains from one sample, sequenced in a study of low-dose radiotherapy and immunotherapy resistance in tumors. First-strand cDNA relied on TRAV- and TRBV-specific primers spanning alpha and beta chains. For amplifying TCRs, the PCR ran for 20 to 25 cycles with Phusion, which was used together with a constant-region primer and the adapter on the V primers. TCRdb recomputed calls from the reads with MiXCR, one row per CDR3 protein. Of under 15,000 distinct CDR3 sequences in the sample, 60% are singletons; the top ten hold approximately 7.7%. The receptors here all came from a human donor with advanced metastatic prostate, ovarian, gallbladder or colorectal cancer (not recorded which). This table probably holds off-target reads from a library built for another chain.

In DNA, the CDR3 is TGTGCCAGCAGCCCTAAGGGAATGCCCAGAGAGCTGTTTTTT. It yields the protein CASSPKGMPRELFF. The chain is built from TRBV14 and TRBJ2-2; unclear D gene. Germline CDR1 is SGHDN and CDR2 is FVKESK. Trimming shortened V by 4 bases and J by 11 bases, and 17 bases separated the two germline ends. This CDR3 contains 14 residues.

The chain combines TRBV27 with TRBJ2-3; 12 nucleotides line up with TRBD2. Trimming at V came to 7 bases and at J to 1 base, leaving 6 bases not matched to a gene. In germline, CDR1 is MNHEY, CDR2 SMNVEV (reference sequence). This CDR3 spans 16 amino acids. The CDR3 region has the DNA TGTGCCAGCACCGGACTAGCGGGAATAGGCACAGATACGCAGTATTTT. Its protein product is CASTGLAGIGTDTQYF.

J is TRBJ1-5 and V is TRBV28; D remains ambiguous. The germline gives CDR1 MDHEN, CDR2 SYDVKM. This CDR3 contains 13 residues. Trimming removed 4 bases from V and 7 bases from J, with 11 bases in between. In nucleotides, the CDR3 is TGTGCCAGCAGTTCCTCACCTGGCCAGCCCCAGCATTTT. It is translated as CASSSSPGQPQHF.

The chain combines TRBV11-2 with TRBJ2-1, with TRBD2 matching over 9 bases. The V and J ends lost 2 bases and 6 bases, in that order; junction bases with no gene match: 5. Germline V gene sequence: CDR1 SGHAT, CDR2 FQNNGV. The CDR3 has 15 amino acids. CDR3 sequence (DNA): TGTGCCAGCAGCTTATCCAGCGGGGGGATCAATGAGCAGTTCTTC. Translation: CASSLSSGGINEQFF.

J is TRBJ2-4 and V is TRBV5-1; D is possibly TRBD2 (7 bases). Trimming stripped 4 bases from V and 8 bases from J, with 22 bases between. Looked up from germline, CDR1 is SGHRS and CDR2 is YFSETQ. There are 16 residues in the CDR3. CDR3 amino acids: CASSTQSGGVGDIQYF. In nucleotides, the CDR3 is TGCGCCAGCAGCACCCAATCGGGGGGCGTAGGGGACATTCAGTACTTC.

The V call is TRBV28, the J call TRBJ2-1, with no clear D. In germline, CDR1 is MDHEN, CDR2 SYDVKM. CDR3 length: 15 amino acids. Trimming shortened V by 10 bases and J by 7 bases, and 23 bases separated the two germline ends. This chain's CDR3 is CATLSSPPKFNEQFF. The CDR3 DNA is TGTGCCACCCTGAGCAGTCCCCCTAAATTTAATGAGCAGTTCTTC.

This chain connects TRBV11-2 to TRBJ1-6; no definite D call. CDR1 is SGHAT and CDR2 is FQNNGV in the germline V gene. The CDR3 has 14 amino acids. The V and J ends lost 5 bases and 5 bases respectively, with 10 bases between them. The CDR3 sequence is CASSPDPNNSPLHF. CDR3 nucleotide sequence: TGTGCCAGCAGCCCCGACCCAAATAATTCACCCCTCCACTTT.

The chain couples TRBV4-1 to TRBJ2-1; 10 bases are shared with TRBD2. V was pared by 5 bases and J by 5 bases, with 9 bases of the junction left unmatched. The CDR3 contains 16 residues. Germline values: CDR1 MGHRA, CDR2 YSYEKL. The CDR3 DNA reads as TGCGCCAGCAGCTATCAAAGCGGGGGGGCCAACAATGAGCAGTTCTTC. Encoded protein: CASSYQSGGANNEQFF.

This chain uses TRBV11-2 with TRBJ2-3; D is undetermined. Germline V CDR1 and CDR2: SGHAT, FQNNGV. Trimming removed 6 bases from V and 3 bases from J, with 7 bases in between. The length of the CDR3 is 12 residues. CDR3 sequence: CASRAVTDTQYF. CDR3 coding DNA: TGTGCCAGCAGGGCAGTAACAGATACGCAGTATTTT.

Written as DNA, the CDR3 is TGTGCCAGCAGTTTCGGGAGGTCTGGACTTGAGACCCAGTACTTC. Translating gives CASSFGRSGLETQYF. The chain couples TRBV13 to TRBJ2-5; 7 bases map to TRBD2. The CDR3 totals 15 residues. The germline gives CDR1 PRHDT, CDR2 FYEKMQ (reference sequence). The J segment lost 5 bases and the V segment lost 6 bases, leaving 12 bases of the junction unmatched.

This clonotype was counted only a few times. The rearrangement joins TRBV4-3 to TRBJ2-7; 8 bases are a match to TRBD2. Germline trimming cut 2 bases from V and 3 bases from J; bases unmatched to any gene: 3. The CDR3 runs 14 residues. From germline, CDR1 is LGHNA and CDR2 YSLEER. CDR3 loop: CASSQTSGNYEQYF. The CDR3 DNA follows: TGCGCCAGCAGCCAAACTAGCGGCAACTACGAGCAGTACTTC.

The CDR3 DNA is TGTGCCAGCAGCGTAGCCGGGACGCGAGGGCCCCAAGAGACCCAGTACTTC. Translating it yields CASSVAGTRGPQETQYF. The chain couples TRBV9 to TRBJ2-5; D may match TRBD1 or TRBD2 (5 bases each). The CDR3 runs to 17 residues. The V gene's germline CDR1 is SGDLS and CDR2 YYNGEE. The germline V and J ends were trimmed by 0 bases and 1 base, with 16 bases remaining between them.

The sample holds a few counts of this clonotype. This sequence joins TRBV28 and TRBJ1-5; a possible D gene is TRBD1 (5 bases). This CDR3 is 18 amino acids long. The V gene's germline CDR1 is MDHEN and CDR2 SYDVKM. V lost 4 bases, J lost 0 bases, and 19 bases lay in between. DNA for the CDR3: TGTGCCAGCAGTTCCCCGCGCTGGGGGGGAAATAGCAATCAGCCCCAGCATTTT. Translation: CASSSPRWGGNSNQPQHF.

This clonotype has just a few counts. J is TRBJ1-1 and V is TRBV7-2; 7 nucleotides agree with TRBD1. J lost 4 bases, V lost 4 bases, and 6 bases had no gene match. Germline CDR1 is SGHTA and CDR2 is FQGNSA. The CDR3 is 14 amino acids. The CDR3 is CASSSGQSSTEAFF. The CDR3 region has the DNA TGTGCCAGCAGCTCGGGACAGAGTAGCACTGAAGCTTTCTTT. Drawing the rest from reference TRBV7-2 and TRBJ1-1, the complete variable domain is GAGVSQSPSNKVTEKGKDVELRCDPISGHTALYWYRQSLGQGLEFLIYFQGNSAPDKSGLPSDRFSAERTGGSVSTLTIQRTQQEDSAVYLCASSSGQSSTEAFFGQGTRLTVV.

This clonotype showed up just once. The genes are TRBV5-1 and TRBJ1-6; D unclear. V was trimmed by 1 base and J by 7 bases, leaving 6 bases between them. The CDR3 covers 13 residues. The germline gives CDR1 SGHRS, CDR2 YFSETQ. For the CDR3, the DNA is TGCGCCAGCAGCTTGACGGACAATTCACCCCTCCACTTT. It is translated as CASSLTDNSPLHF.

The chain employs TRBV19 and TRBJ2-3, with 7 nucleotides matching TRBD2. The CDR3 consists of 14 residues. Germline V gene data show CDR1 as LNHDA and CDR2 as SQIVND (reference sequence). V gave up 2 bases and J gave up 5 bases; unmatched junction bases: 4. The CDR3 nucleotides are TGTGCCAGTAGTATACCGGCGGGAGTAGATACGCAGTATTTT. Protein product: CASSIPAGVDTQYF. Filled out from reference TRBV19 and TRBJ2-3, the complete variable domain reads DGGITQSPKYLFRKEGQNVTLSCEQNLNHDAMYWYRQDPGQGLRLIYYSQIVNDFQKGDIAEGYSVSREKKESFPLTVTSAQKNPTAFYLCASSIPAGVDTQYFGPGTRLTVL.

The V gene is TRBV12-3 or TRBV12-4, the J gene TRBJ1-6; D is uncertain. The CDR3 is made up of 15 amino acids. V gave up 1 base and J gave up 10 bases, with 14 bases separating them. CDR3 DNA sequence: TGTGCCAGCAGTTTAGGAGGCCCCGGTCGGTCACCCCTCCACTTT. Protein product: CASSLGGPGRSPLHF.

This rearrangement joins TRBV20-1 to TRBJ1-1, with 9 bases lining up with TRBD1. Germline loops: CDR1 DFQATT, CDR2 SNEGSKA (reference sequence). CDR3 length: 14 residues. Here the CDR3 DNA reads TGCAGATTTTACAGGGGGCCCGGGGGACCTGAAGCTTTCTTT. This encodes CRFYRGPGGPEAFF.

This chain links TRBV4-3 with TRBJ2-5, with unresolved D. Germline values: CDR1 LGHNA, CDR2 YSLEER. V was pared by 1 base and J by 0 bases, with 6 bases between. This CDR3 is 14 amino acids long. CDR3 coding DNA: TGCGCCAGCAGCCAAGGGACGGACCAAGAGACCCAGTACTTC. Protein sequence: CASSQGTDQETQYF.

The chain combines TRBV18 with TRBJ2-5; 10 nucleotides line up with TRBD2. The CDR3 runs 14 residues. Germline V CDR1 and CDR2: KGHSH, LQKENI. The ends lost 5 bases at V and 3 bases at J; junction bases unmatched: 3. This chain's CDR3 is CASSSGLAKETQYF. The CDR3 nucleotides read TGTGCCAGCTCATCGGGACTAGCGAAAGAGACCCAGTACTTC.

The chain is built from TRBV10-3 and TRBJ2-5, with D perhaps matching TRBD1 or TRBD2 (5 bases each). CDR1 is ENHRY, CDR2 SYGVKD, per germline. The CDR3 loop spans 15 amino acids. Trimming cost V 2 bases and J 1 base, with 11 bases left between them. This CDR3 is CAISEIKGPQETQYF. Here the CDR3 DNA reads TGTGCCATCAGTGAGATCAAGGGACCCCAAGAGACCCAGTACTTC.

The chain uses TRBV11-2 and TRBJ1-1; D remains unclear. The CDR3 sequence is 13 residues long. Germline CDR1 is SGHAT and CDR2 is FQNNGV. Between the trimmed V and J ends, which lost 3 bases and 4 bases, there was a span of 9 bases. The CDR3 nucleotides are TGTGCCAGCAGCTTTGGACCGAGCACTGAAGCTTTCTTT. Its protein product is CASSFGPSTEAFF.

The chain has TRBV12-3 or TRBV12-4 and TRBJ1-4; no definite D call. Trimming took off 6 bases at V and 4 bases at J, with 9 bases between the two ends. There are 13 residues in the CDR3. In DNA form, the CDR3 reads TGTGCCAGCAGCTCAGGCCTTAATGAAAAACTGTTTTTT. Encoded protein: CASSSGLNEKLFF.

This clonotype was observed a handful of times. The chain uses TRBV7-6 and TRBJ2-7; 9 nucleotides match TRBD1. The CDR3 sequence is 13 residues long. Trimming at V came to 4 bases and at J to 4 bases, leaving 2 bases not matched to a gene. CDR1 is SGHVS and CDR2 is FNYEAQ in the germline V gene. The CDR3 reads CASSSDRGYEQYF. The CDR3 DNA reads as TGTGCCAGCAGCTCGGACAGGGGTTACGAGCAGTACTTC. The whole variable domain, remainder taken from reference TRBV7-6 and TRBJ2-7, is GAGVSQSPRYKVTKRGQDVALRCDPISGHVSLYWYRQALGQGPEFLTYFNYEAQQDKSGLPNDRFSAERPEGSISTLTIQRTEQRDSAMYRCASSSDRGYEQYFGPGTRLTVT.

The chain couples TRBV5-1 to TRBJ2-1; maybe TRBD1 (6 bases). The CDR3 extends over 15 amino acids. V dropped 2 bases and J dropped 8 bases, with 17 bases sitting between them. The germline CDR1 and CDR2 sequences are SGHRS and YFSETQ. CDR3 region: CASSFRRTVGDEQFF. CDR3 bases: TGCGCCAGCAGCTTTAGACGGACAGTTGGGGATGAGCAGTTCTTC.

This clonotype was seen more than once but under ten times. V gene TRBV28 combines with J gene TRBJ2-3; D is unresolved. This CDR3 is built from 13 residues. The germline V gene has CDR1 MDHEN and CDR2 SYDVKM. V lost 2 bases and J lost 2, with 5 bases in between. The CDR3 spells CASSLPTTDTQYF. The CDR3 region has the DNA TGTGCCAGCAGTTTACCGACCACAGATACGCAGTATTTT.

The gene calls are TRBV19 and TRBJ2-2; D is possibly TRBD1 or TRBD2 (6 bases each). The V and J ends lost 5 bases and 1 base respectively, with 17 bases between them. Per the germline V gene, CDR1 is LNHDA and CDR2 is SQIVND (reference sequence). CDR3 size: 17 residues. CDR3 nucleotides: TGTGCCAGTAGTTTTATCCGGGGGCAACAGAACACCGGGGAGCTGTTTTTT. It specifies CASSFIRGQQNTGELFF.

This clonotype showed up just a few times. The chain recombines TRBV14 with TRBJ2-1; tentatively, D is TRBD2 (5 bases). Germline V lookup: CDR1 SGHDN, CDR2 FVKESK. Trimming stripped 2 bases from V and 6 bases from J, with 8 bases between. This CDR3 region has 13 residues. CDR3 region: CASSQSGSNEQFF. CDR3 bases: TGTGCCAGCAGCCAATCGGGGAGCAATGAGCAGTTCTTC.

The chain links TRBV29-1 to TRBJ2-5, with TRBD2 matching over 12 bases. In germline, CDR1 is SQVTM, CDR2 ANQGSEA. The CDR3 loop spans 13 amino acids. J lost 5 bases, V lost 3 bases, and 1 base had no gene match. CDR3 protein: CSVETSGSETQYF. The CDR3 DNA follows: TGCAGCGTTGAGACTAGCGGGAGTGAGACCCAGTACTTC.

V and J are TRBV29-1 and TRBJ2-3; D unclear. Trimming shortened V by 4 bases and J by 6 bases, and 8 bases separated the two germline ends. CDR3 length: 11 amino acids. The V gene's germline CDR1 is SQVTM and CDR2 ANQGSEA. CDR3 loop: CSVGPRDTQYF. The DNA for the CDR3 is TGCAGCGTTGGACCCAGGGATACGCAGTATTTT.